This TCR beta chain emerged from a study of OX40 agonist ivuxolimab in advanced cancers. Study information: Each patient was given ivuxolimab into a vein every 2 weeks, at 0.01 to 10 mg/kg. Prior checkpoint blockade (anti-PD-1, anti-PD-L1 or anti-CTLA-4) was permitted; roughly 40% had it. The study's findings and limits: Dose levels from 0.1 to 3.0 mg/kg saw CD4+ and CD8+ blood T cells expand clonally by week 6. Nonresponders included some who also had low normalized T-cell clonal expansion.

Comments on this clone: Its antigen is still unknown.

This CDR3 has 16 amino acids. Trimming removed 4 bases at V and 6 bases at J, with 20 bases between. The germline CDR1 and CDR2 sequences are SGHNT and YYREEE (reference sequence). Sequencing was performed with immunoSEQ multiplex PCR; in TCRdb, only in-frame clones are kept and a portion is missing. The sample records about 31,000 clones, about 89% being singletons. Material: CD4+ or CD8+ T cells sorted from blood, obtained in a trial of the OX40 agonist ivuxolimab. This chain links TRBV5-4 with TRBJ2-1, with D tentatively TRBD2 (6 bases). The TCR was taken from an adult with an advanced solid tumor such as melanoma, head and neck, liver or kidney cancer. Written as DNA, the CDR3 is TGTGCCAGCAGCCCAAACGGCGGAGGGAGCCCCAATGAGCAGTTCTTC. It is translated as CASSPNGGGSPNEQFF.